This TCR beta chain came from a study of T cells expressing NK-cell markers (TCRdb year 2020). For context, the study as a whole: In sorted CD3+CD56+NKG2C+, CD3+CD56+NKG2C- and CD3+CD56-NKG2C+ T-cell subsets from several donors, TCR beta-chain repertoires were profiled. Of the eight sequenced donors, seven were found to be HCMV-seropositive and one was found to be HCMV-seronegative. All eight donors whose samples were sequenced were randomly selected healthy volunteers, three of them men and five women. Sequencing of the libraries produced 2 x 150 bp reads on Illumina HiSeq 2000/2500, MiSeq or NextSeq.

Findings and caveats that apply to the study as a whole: In a handful of donors, the dominant CD3+CD56+NKG2C+ clonotypes were among the top 10 CD8+ clonotypes and accounted for about 1.0-7.0% of CD8+ T cells. Those dominant clonotypes were again the most abundant among CD3+CD56-NKG2C+ cells in a few donors, at about 25-60.1%. Whether the expanded NKG2C-expressing T cell clones were specific for HCMV antigens remained unclear.

Sequencing relied on an Illumina HiSeq 2000. 5'RACE template switching, by which a universal primer site and unique molecular identifiers were added, was used to make TCR beta cDNA libraries. Synthesis of cDNA was primed from the TCR beta constant segment and was followed by two consecutive PCR amplification steps. The study's processing was this. MIGEC handled demultiplexing of the reads and grouping by UMI, while MiTCR was used to assemble and quantify clonotypes. Only TCR cDNA sequences supported by at least two reads were kept to exclude erroneous sequences. Downstream repertoire analysis used the tcR package, and clonotypes were matched across fractions by CDR3 nucleotide sequence plus V segment. VDJmatch was used to annotate antigen specificity against VDJdb, with one amino acid substitution in CDR3 permitted. TCRdb reprocessed the reads and provides one entry for every CDR3 protein sequence; no DNA is given. Here the V and J calls rest on TCRdb's processing, not on the authors' analysis. The sample's own table lists about 450,000 distinct CDR3 sequences. The top ten constitute about 7.3% of the sample.

As concerns this clonotype: The antigen it recognizes is unknown.

To determine HCMV serostatus, a commercial ELISA kit was used to detect HCMV-specific IgG in serum. Ficoll density gradient centrifugation was used to isolate peripheral blood mononuclear cells from blood. The germline V gene (reference sequence) yields DFQATT for CDR1 and SNEGSKA for CDR2. From the cysteine up to the phenylalanine, the CDR3 has a length of 15 residues. No DNA appears here. The clonotype comes from a woman aged 18 to 75 in good health. Source material: blood T cells: a sorted CD56 or NKG2C T cell subset, CD4+ or CD8+ T cells, or bulk PBMC T cells (not recorded which). This chain is built from TRBV20-1 and TRBJ2-3; TCRdb gives TRBD1 as the D gene, but with no DNA this cannot be confirmed. The CDR3 region has the sequence CSARDGRPGTDTQYF.